This T cell receptor beta chain was identified during a study of control samples from healthy donors and cancer patients. Germline CDR1 MNHEY, CDR2 SVGAGI. Between the trimmed V and J ends, which lost 5 bases and 0 bases, there was a span of 7 bases. The CDR3 is 14 amino acids. Method: immunoSEQ multiplex PCR; TCRdb's copy keeps in-frame clones and lacks some. The data hold around 200,000 clones, with 85% to 95% observed a single time. This receptor was taken from a young man in good health. The rearrangement joins TRBV6-5 to TRBJ1-4; the D is unclear. Sequencing was performed on blood. CDR3 coding DNA: TGTGCCAGCAGTCTCTCCACAACTAATGAAAAACTGTTTTTT. Protein product: CASSLSTTNEKLFF.